This T cell receptor (beta chain) was profiled in a study of T cells in Graves' hyperthyroidism and ophthalmopathy. Study outcomes and limitations: Before onset, by a median of around 6.4 months, the model predicted ophthalmopathy.

Graves' hyperthyroidism was deemed stable given no ophthalmopathy progression within 18 months. Out of over 7.5 ml of fresh peripheral blood came the PBMCs. There were TCR beta CDR3 regions amplified from RNA transcripts. The primer set for the first-round RT-PCR of the TCR CDR3 was HTBI. From the multiplex PCR reads, TCRdb called clonotypes with MiXCR, one entry per CDR3 protein. The sample records 470,000 or so distinct CDR3 sequences, about a fifth being singletons. This CDR3 contains 16 residues. Germline V gene data show CDR1 as LGHNA and CDR2 as YNFKEQ. V shed 2 bases and J 1 base; nucleotides not matched to a gene: 5. This clonotype was seen at least ten times. Its antigen is not known.

Material for sequencing was blood. The chain has TRBV4-2 and TRBJ2-5; 9 nucleotides match TRBD1. This clonotype originated in a man younger than 35 with Graves' hyperthyroidism. The CDR3 DNA is TGTGCCAGCAGCCAAACGGACAGGGGCCTCCAAGAGACCCAGTACTTC. Its protein product is CASSQTDRGLQETQYF.